Listed here are 20 T cell receptor beta chains from one sample, sequenced in a study of T cell repertoires in cytomegalovirus infection. Using its own MiXCR run on the reads, TCRdb lists one record per CDR3 protein. The table includes some 920,000 distinct CDR3 sequences, less than 35% detected once. Antigens for these TCRs are unknown. This specimen consisted of cultured CD8+ T cells from PBMCs, obtained from culture after CMV antigen stimulation. The source is a human donor in good health (CMV status not recorded). Some clones in this sample may be carry-over from other donors' samples.

This clonotype was detected a few times. This chain uses TRBV4-3 with TRBJ1-2, with a tentative D call TRBD1 (5 bases). The V end was cut by 0 bases, the J end by 3 bases, with 17 bases between. The CDR3 spans 17 residues. Germline CDR1 reads LGHNA; CDR2 reads YSLEER. The CDR3 region is CASSQDSGTSGYYGYTF. The CDR3 DNA reads as TGCGCCAGCAGCCAAGATAGTGGGACCTCCGGTTACTATGGCTACACCTTC.

This chain connects TRBV27 to TRBJ1-2; 8 bases line up with TRBD1. The CDR3 length is 16 residues. Looked up from germline, CDR1 is MNHEY and CDR2 is SMNVEV (reference sequence). Losses at the gene ends were 3 bases for V and 3 bases for J; bases not matched to a gene: 9. This CDR3 is CASSFGQGGIDYGYTF. The CDR3 DNA follows: TGTGCCAGCAGTTTCGGACAGGGTGGAATAGACTATGGCTACACCTTC.

V usage is TRBV20-1 and J usage is TRBJ2-7, with TRBD2 identical over 12 bases. Germline assignment: CDR1 DFQATT and CDR2 SNEGSKA (reference sequence). The trim removed 3 bases at V and 3 bases at J, leaving 6 bases unmatched. The CDR3 loop spans 15 amino acids. The CDR3: CSASPTSGGDYEQYF. CDR3 DNA sequence: TGCAGTGCTAGTCCGACTAGCGGGGGAGACTACGAGCAGTACTTC.

J is TRBJ2-7 and V is TRBV6-8, with 8 nucleotides matching TRBD1. Germline assignment: CDR1 MNHGY and CDR2 SAAAGT. CDR3 length: 14 amino acids. V shed 4 bases, J shed 4 bases, and the junction held 6 bases outside the gene matches. The CDR3, as DNA: TGTGCCAGCAGTTTGTATGACAGGGGTTACGAGCAGTACGTC. This codes for CASSLYDRGYEQYV.

This clonotype was seen a few times. The V call is TRBV29-1, the J call TRBJ2-1; 7 nucleotides align to TRBD1. The CDR3 contains 14 residues. Germline CDR1 SQVTM, CDR2 ANQGSEA. The junction had 9 bases not matched to a gene; V was cut back by 1 base and J by 9 bases. The CDR3 reads CSVEGRGQYFEQFF. CDR3 sequence (DNA): TGCAGCGTTGAAGGAAGGGGGCAATACTTTGAGCAGTTCTTC.

This rearrangement joins TRBV6-2 or TRBV6-3 to TRBJ2-7; TRBD2 aligns across 7 bases. Losses at the gene ends were 10 bases for V and 6 bases for J; bases not matched to a gene: 12. There are 13 residues in the CDR3. Germline CDR1 and CDR2: MNHEY and SVGEGT. CDR3 loop: CATEAGRIGEQYV. In DNA form, the CDR3 reads TGTGCCACCGAAGCGGGGAGGATCGGCGAGCAGTACGTC.

This clonotype has at least ten counts. CDR3 sequence (DNA): TGTGCCAGCAGCACTGGTAGCTCTGGGGCCAACGTCCTGACTTTC. Translation gives CASSTGSSGANVLTF. The chain links TRBV12-3 or TRBV12-4 to TRBJ2-6; D gene ambiguous. The V gene lost 6 bases and the J gene lost 0 bases, with 9 bases spanning the gap. The CDR3 is 15 amino acids.

Many counts were recorded for this clonotype. The genes are TRBV7-2 and TRBJ1-6, with a possible D match to TRBD1 (5 bases). V lost 5 bases, J lost 7 bases, and 15 bases lay in between. The CDR3 sequence is 15 residues long. Germline V gene sequence: CDR1 SGHTA, CDR2 FQGNSA. CDR3 residues: CASSLTGTENSPLHF. CDR3 nucleotides: TGTGCCAGCAGCCTGACCGGGACGGAGAATTCACCCCTCCACTTT.

This rearrangement joins TRBV23-1 to TRBJ2-4, with D perhaps given as TRBD1 or TRBD2 (6 bases each). Being an ORF, TRBV23-1 has a function that is uncertain. Deletions cut 6 bases from V and 6 bases from J, with 24 bases between. CDR3 length: 17 amino acids. This CDR3 reads CASSPPPRGAMGNIQYF. The CDR3, as DNA: TGCGCCAGCAGCCCCCCTCCGAGGGGGGCCATGGGAAACATTCAGTACTTC.

This clonotype occurred a few times. CDR3 amino acids: CATSGGASYNEQFF. The CDR3 region has the DNA TGTGCCACCTCCGGGGGGGCCTCCTACAATGAGCAGTTCTTC. V gene TRBV19 combines with J gene TRBJ2-1, with 8 bases matching TRBD2. Trimming took 10 bases from V and 0 from J; bases not matched to a gene: 5. The germline gives CDR1 LNHDA, CDR2 SQIVND (reference sequence). This CDR3 has 14 residues. Based on the CDR3 plus reference TRBV19 and TRBJ2-1, the full variable domain is DGGITQSPKYLFRKEGQNVTLSCEQNLNHDAMYWYRQDPGQGLRLIYYSQIVNDFQKGDIAEGYSVSREKKESFPLTVTSAQKNPTAFYLCATSGGASYNEQFFGPGTRLTVL.

The chain is built from TRBV7-4 and TRBJ2-3, with D perhaps being TRBD1 or TRBD2 (5 bases each). The V gene's germline CDR1 is SGHVT and CDR2 SQSDAQ. The CDR3 length is 14 residues. The ends were cut back, 5 bases at V and 0 bases at J, with 9 bases in the middle. In DNA form, the CDR3 reads TGTGCCAGCAGCCACGAGGGGAGCACAGATACGCAGTATTTT. It yields the protein CASSHEGSTDTQYF.

In its sample, this clonotype was seen a few times. The chain uses TRBV19 and TRBJ1-5; D uncertain. The CDR3 consists of 15 residues. V lost 2 bases and J 0 bases, leaving 8 bases between the germline ends. Germline values: CDR1 LNHDA, CDR2 SQIVND (reference sequence). CDR3 sequence reads: CASSITQNSNQPQHF. The CDR3 DNA follows: TGTGCCAGTAGTATAACGCAGAATAGCAATCAGCCCCAGCATTTT.

The sample holds many counts of this clonotype. The CDR3 nucleotides read TGTGCCAGCAGCCAGAGGACTAGCGGGGACGTGGAGTTCTTC. As protein: CASSQRTSGDVEFF. The rearrangement uses TRBV7-2 and TRBJ2-1; TRBD2 agrees at 12 bases. Looked up from germline, CDR1 is SGHTA and CDR2 is FQGNSA. This CDR3 comprises 14 residues. Unmatched junction bases numbered 10, after V lost 5 bases and J lost 14 bases.

Comment on this clonotype: A read error may be the cause here, since a much bigger clone is one base away. The chain is built from TRBV7-2 and TRBJ2-3; 10 positions match TRBD2. CDR1 SGHTA and CDR2 FQGNSA come from the germline V gene. There are 14 residues in the CDR3. Losses at the gene ends were 10 bases for V and 0 bases for J; bases not matched to a gene: 4. In DNA form, the CDR3 reads TGTACCACTCTAGCGGGGGAGAGCACAGATACGCAGTATTTT. It translates to CTTLAGESTDTQYF.

The table lists this clonotype with many counts. The J gene is TRBJ2-5, the V gene TRBV7-6; D gene uncertain. Germline lookup yields CDR1 SGHVS and CDR2 FNYEAQ. V lost 7 bases and J 4 bases, leaving 13 bases between the germline ends. This CDR3 has 13 residues. The chain's CDR3 is CASNSAVAETQYF. In DNA form, the CDR3 reads TGTGCCAGCAACTCTGCAGTGGCAGAGACCCAGTACTTC.

This clonotype was counted ten times or more. This chain connects TRBV7-2 to TRBJ1-3; perhaps TRBD1 as D (5 bases). The V end was cut by 6 bases, the J end by 12 bases, with 15 bases between. The CDR3 sequence is 12 residues long. The germline gives CDR1 SGHTA, CDR2 FQGNSA. Here the CDR3 DNA reads TGTGCCAGCAGTTGGGACCCCCGGGTCATATATTTT. This sequence encodes CASSWDPRVIYF.

A remark on this clonotype: The junction differs from germline at one of its ends, possibly a read error. The CDR3 bases are TGTGCCAACAGCTCCCTGGGGGCTCTAAGCACAGATACGCAGTATTTT. Its translation is CANSSLGALSTDTQYF. The chain is built from TRBV7-3 and TRBJ2-3, with D perhaps TRBD1 (6 bases). Germline CDR1 reads SGHTA; CDR2 reads FQGTGA. This CDR3 is 16 amino acids long.

CDR3 in amino acids: CASSYSGDSSMPQHF. The CDR3 DNA reads TGTGCCAGCAGTTACTCGGGAGATTCATCAATGCCCCAGCATTTT. The chain couples TRBV6-5 to TRBJ1-5; D unclear. In germline, CDR1 is MNHEY, CDR2 SVGAGI. V was trimmed by 0 bases and J by 9 bases, leaving 15 bases between them. The CDR3 is 15 amino acids.

V and J are TRBV20-1 and TRBJ1-6, with D unclear. V lost 0 bases and J 13 bases, leaving 10 bases between the germline ends. The CDR3 extends over 12 amino acids. Germline loops: CDR1 DFQATT, CDR2 SNEGSKA (reference sequence). CDR3 in DNA: TGCAGTGCTAGAGACAGTCTTGGCCCCCTCCACTTT. It specifies CSARDSLGPLHF.

This clonotype appeared a few times. J is TRBJ2-1 and V is TRBV6-2 or TRBV6-3; no reliable D call. V dropped 3 bases and J dropped 1 base, with 7 bases sitting between them. The CDR3 has 14 amino acids. Germline V CDR1 and CDR2: MNHEY, SVGEGT. This CDR3 is CASSYMGSYNEQFF. The CDR3 DNA is TGTGCCAGCAGTTATATGGGGTCCTACAATGAGCAGTTCTTC.